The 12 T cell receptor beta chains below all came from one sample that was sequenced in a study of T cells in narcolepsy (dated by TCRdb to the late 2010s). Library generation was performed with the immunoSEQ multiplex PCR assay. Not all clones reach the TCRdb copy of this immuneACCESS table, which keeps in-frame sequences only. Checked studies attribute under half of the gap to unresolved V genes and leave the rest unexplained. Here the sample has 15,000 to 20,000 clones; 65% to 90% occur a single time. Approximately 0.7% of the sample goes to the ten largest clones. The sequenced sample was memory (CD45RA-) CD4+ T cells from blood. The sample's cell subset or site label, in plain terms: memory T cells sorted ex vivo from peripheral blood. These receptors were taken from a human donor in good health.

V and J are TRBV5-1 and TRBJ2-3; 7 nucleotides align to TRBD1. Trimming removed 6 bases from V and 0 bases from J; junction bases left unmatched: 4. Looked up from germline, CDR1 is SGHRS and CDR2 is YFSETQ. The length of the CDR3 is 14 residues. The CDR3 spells CASKEGASTDTQYF. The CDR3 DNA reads TGCGCCAGCAAAGAGGGGGCGAGCACAGATACGCAGTATTTT.

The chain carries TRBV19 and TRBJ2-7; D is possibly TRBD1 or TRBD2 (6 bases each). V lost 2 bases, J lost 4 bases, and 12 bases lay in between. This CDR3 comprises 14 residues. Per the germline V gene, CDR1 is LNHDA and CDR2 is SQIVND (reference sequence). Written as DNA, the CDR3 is TGTGCCAGTAGTATACCGGGGGCCGGTTACGAGCAGTACTTC. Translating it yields CASSIPGAGYEQYF.

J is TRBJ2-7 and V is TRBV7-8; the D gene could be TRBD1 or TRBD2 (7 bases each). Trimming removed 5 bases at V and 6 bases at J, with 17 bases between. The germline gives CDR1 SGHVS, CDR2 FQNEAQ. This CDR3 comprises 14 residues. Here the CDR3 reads CASSQGGDAPEQYF. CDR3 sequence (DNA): TGTGCCAGCAGCCAGGGGGGGGATGCCCCCGAGCAGTACTTC. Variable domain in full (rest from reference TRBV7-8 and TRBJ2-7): GAGVSQSPRYKVAKRGQDVALRCDPISGHVSLFWYQQALGQGPEFLTYFQNEAQLDKSGLPSDRFFAERPEGSVSTLKIQRTQQEDSAVYLCASSQGGDAPEQYFGPGTRLTVT.

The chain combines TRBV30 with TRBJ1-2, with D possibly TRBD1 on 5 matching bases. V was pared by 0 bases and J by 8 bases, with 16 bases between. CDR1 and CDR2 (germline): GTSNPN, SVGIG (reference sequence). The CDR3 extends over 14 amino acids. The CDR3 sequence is CAWSVNELWGGYTF. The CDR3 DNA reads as TGTGCCTGGAGTGTAAATGAGCTCTGGGGGGGCTACACCTTC.

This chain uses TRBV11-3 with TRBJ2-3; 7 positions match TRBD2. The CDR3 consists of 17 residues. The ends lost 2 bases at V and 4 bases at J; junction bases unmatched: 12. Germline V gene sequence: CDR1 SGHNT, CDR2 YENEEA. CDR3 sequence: CASSLWAGATSADTQYF. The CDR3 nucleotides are TGTGCCAGCAGCTTATGGGCGGGAGCGACTTCGGCAGATACGCAGTATTTT.

Here the CDR3 DNA reads TGTGCCAGCTCACCACCTGGCGGGAGTAGGTACGAGCAGTACTTC. It yields the protein CASSPPGGSRYEQYF. This sequence joins TRBV18 and TRBJ2-7; TRBD2 matches at 7 bases. The V gene's germline CDR1 is KGHSH and CDR2 LQKENI. The CDR3 length is 15 residues. The J segment lost 4 bases and the V segment lost 0 bases, leaving 6 bases of the junction unmatched. The whole variable domain, filled in from reference TRBV18 and TRBJ2-7, reads NAGVMQNPRHLVRRRGQEARLRCSPMKGHSHVYWYRQLPEEGLKFMVYLQKENIIDESGMPKERFSAEFPKEGPSILRIQQVVRGDSAAYFCASSPPGGSRYEQYFGPGTRLTVT.

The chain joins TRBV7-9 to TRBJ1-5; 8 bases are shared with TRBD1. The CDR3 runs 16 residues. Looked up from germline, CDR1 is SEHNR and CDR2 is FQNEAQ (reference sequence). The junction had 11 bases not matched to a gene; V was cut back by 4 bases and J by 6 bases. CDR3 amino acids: CASSSGGTGGSQPQHF. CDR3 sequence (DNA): TGTGCCAGCAGCTCAGGAGGGACAGGAGGGAGTCAGCCCCAGCATTTT.

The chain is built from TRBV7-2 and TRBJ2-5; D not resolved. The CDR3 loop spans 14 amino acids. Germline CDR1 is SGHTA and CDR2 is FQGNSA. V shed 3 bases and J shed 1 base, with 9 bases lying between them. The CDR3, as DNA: TGTGCCAGCAGCTTTTTAGGCGGCCAAGAGACCCAGTACTTC. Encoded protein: CASSFLGGQETQYF. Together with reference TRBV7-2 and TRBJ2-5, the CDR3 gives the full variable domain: GAGVSQSPSNKVTEKGKDVELRCDPISGHTALYWYRQSLGQGLEFLIYFQGNSAPDKSGLPSDRFSAERTGGSVSTLTIQRTQQEDSAVYLCASSFLGGQETQYFGPGTRLLVL.

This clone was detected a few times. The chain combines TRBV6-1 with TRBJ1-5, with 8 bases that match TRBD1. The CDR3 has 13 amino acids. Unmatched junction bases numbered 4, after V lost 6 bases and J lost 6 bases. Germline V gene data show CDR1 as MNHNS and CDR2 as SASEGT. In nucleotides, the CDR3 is TGTGCCAGCAGCGGACAGGGTACTCAGCCCCAGCATTTT. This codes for CASSGQGTQPQHF.

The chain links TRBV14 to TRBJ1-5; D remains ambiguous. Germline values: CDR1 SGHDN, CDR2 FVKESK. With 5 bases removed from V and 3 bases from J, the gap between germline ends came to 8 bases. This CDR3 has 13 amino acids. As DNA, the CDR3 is TGTGCCAGCAGCATCGGTCTCAATCAGCCCCAGCATTTT. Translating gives CASSIGLNQPQHF.

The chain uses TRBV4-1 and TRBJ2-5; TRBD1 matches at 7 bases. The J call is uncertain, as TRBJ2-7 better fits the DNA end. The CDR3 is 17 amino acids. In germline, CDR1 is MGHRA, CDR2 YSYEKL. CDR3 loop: CASSQGFKGASLYEQYF. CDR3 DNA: TGCGCCAGCAGCCAAGGGTTTAAGGGGGCTTCCTTATACGAGCAGTACTTC.

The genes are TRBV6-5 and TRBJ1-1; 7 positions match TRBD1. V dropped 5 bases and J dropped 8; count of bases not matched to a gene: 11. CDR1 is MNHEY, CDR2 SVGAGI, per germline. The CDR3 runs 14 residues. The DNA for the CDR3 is TGTGCCAGCAGTCGCGTGACAGGGAGAGGCGAAGCTTTCTTT. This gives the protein CASSRVTGRGEAFF.